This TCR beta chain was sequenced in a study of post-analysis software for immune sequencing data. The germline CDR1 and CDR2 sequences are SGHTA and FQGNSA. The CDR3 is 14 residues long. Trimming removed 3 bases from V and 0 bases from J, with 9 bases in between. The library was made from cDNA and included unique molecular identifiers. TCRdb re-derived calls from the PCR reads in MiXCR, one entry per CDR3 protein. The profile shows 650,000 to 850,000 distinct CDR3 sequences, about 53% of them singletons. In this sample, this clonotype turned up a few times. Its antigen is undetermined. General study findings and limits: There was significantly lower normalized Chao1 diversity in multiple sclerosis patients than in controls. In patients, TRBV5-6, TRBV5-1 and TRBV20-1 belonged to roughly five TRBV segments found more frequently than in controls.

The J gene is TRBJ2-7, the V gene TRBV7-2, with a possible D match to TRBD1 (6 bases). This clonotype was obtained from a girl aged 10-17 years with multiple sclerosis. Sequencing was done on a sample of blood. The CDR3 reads CASSLIGGSYEQYF. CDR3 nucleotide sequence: TGTGCCAGCAGCTTGATAGGGGGCTCCTACGAGCAGTACTTC.